Listed here are 8 T cell receptor beta chains from one sample, sequenced in a study of blood T cell repertoires in COVID-19. Only in-frame clones appear in the TCRdb table, and some are missing; sequencing was by immunoSEQ multiplex PCR. Of some 150,000 clones in the sample, approximately 91% were seen once. The specimen was peripheral blood. The source of these receptors is a woman in her seventies with acute or convalescent COVID-19.

This clone was detected a few times. CDR3 loop: CASSLRGLSSGANVLTF. In DNA form, the CDR3 reads TGTGCCAGCAGTTTGCGAGGTCTCAGCTCTGGGGCCAACGTCCTGACTTTC. V gene TRBV28 combines with J gene TRBJ2-6; the D is unclear. The CDR3 is 17 residues long. Germline V lookup: CDR1 MDHEN, CDR2 SYDVKM. Between the trimmed V and J ends, which lost 3 bases and 0 bases, there was a span of 12 bases. Filled out from reference TRBV28 and TRBJ2-6, the complete variable domain reads DVKVTQSSRYLVKRTGEKVFLECVQDMDHENMFWYRQDPGLGLRLIYFSYDVKMKEKGDIPEGYSVSREKKERFSLILESASTNQTSMYLCASSLRGLSSGANVLTFGAGSRLTVL.

The chain uses TRBV6-1 and TRBJ1-3; possible D gene TRBD1, 5 bases. Germline loops: CDR1 MNHNS, CDR2 SASEGT. V dropped 1 base and J dropped 2 bases, with 21 bases sitting between them. The length of the CDR3 is 19 residues. The CDR3 protein is CASSEERVPGLRTGNTIYF. The CDR3 DNA reads TGTGCCAGCAGTGAAGAAAGAGTTCCGGGACTACGAACTGGAAACACCATATATTTT.

This rearrangement joins TRBV7-2 to TRBJ1-5, with 8 bases matching TRBD1. The ends lost 6 bases at V and 4 bases at J; junction bases unmatched: 11. Germline V gives CDR1 SGHTA, CDR2 FQGNSA. The CDR3 spans 16 residues. CDR3: CASSLAPGTGNQPQHF. The CDR3 nucleotides are TGTGCCAGCAGTCTAGCCCCCGGGACAGGTAATCAGCCCCAGCATTTT.

The chain couples TRBV18 to TRBJ1-4; the D is unclear. The CDR3 runs 15 residues. Germline V CDR1 and CDR2: KGHSH, LQKENI. Trimming left V 3 bases short and J 3 bases short, with 11 bases between. The CDR3 nucleotides are TGTGCCAGCTCACCCGCGGATCTCGCTAATGAAAAACTGTTTTTT. This translates into CASSPADLANEKLFF.

The rearrangement links TRBV6-5 to TRBJ1-2; the D gene is possibly TRBD1 (6 bases). Germline CDR1 reads MNHEY; CDR2 reads SVGAGI. The CDR3 is 13 residues long. Trimming took 5 bases from V and 4 from J, leaving 11 bases between them. The chain's CDR3 is CASSPRQAYGYTF. CDR3 nucleotide sequence: TGTGCCAGCAGTCCACGACAGGCCTATGGCTACACCTTC.

V and J are TRBV6-5 and TRBJ1-2, with TRBD1 identical over 7 bases. V shed 6 bases, J shed 0 bases, and the junction held 4 bases outside the gene matches. CDR3 length: 14 residues. Germline CDR1 MNHEY, CDR2 SVGAGI. DNA for the CDR3: TGTGCCAGCAGCCTGACAGGGACTAACTATGGCTACACCTTC. Its translation is CASSLTGTNYGYTF.

The chain combines TRBV7-9 with TRBJ1-3, with a tentative D call TRBD1 (6 bases). This CDR3 region has 16 residues. Trimming pared 5 bases from V and 4 bases from J, leaving 18 bases between. Germline V gene data show CDR1 as SEHNR and CDR2 as FQNEAQ (reference sequence). CDR3: CASSPTGSPGGNTIYF. CDR3 DNA sequence: TGTGCCAGCAGCCCGACAGGTAGTCCGGGGGGAAACACCATATATTTT.

The chain combines TRBV6-5 with TRBJ1-4; weak D call: TRBD1 (6 bases). The CDR3 covers 16 residues. The germline CDR1 and CDR2 sequences are MNHEY and SVGAGI. Trimming pared 0 bases from V and 3 bases from J, leaving 11 bases between. The CDR3 sequence is CASSYSSGQPNEKLFF. The CDR3 DNA reads as TGTGCCAGCAGTTACTCTTCCGGACAGCCTAATGAAAAACTGTTTTTT.